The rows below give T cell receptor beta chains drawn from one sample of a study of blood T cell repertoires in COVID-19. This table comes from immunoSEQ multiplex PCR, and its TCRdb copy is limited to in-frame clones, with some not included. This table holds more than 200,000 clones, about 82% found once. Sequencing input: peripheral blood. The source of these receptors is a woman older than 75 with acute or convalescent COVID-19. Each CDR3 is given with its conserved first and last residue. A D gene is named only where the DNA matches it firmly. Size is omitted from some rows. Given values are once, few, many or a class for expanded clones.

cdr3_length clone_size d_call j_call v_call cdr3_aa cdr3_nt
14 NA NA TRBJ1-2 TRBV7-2 CASSTDSLNYGYTF TGTGCCAGCAGCACGGACAGTTTAAACTATGGCTACACCTTC
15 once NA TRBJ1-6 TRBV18 CASSPPQGGNSPLHF TGTGCCAGCTCACCCCCTCAGGGAGGGAATTCACCCCTCCACTTT
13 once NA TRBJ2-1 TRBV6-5 CASSYKGDNEQFF TGTGCCAGCAGTTACAAAGGGGACAATGAGCAGTTCTTC
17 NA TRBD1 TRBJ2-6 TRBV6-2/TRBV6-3 CASSATGVRSGANVLTF TGTGCCAGCAGTGCGACAGGGGTGAGGTCTGGGGCCAACGTCCTGACTTTC
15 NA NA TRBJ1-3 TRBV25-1 CASSGDSVSGNTIYF TGTGCCAGCAGTGGAGACAGCGTCTCTGGAAACACCATATATTTT
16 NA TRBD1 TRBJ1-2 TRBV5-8 CASTPSNRGVGYGYTF TGTGCCAGCACCCCGTCTAACAGGGGCGTAGGCTATGGCTACACCTTC
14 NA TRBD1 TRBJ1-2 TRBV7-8 CASSLAQTGAGYTF TGTGCCAGCAGCTTAGCTCAGACAGGGGCTGGCTACACCTTC
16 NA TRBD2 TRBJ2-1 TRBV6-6 CASSFGPERGGNEQFF TGTGCCAGCAGTTTCGGACCAGAGCGGGGGGGCAATGAGCAGTTCTTC
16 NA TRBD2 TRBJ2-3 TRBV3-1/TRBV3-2 CASSQGLAGGRGTQYF TGTGCCAGCAGCCAGGGTCTAGCGGGGGGACGCGGTACGCAGTATTTT
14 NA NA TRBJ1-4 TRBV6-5 CASRDAREGEKLFF TGTGCCAGCAGGGACGCCAGGGAAGGTGAAAAACTGTTTTTT
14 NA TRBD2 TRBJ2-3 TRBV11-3 CASSLRGGADTQYF TGTGCCAGCAGCTTACGGGGGGGGGCAGATACGCAGTATTTT
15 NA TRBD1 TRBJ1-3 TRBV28 CASSYSGGNGNTIYF TGTGCCAGCAGCTATTCAGGGGGCAATGGAAACACCATATATTTT
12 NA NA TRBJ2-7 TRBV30 CAWSSGSYEQYF TGTGCCTGGAGTTCCGGGAGCTACGAGCAGTACTTC
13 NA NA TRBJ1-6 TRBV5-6 CASSLDRNSPLHF TGTGCCAGCAGCCTTGACAGGAATTCACCCCTCCACTTT
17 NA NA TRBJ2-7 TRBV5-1 CASSLAGGPRDNYEQYF TGCGCCAGCAGCTTGGCCGGGGGGCCAAGGGATAACTACGAGCAGTACTTC
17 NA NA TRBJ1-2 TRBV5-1 CASSLGEGVSSNYGYTF TGCGCCAGCAGCTTGGGCGAGGGCGTGAGCTCTAACTATGGCTACACCTTC
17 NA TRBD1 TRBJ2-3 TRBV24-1 CATSDSTGTGGTDTQYF TGTGCCACCAGTGATTCGACCGGGACAGGGGGCACAGATACGCAGTATTTT
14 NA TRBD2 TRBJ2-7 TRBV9 CASSYGRAPYEQYF TGTGCCAGCAGCTACGGGAGGGCCCCCTACGAGCAGTACTTC
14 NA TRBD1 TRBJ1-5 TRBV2 CASSYVTGGQPQHF TGTGCCAGCAGTTACGTAACAGGGGGACAGCCCCAGCATTTT
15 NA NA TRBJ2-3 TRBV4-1 CASRRLILSTDTQYF TGCGCCAGCAGGAGACTGATCCTTAGCACAGATACGCAGTATTTT
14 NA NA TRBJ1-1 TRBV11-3 CASSLGNRETEAFF TGTGCCAGCAGCTTAGGCAACAGGGAAACTGAAGCTTTCTTT
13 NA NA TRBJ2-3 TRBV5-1 CASSLNRADTQYF TGCGCCAGCAGCTTGAATCGAGCAGATACGCAGTATTTT
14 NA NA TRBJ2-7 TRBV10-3 CAISESGLPYEQYF TGTGCCATCAGTGAGTCGGGGCTACCCTACGAGCAGTACTTC
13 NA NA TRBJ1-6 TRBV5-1 CASSPGSNSPLHF TGCGCCAGCAGCCCCGGGTCGAATTCACCCCTCCACTTT
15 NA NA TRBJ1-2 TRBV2 CASSGEPLPLEGYTF TGTGCCAGCAGTGGAGAACCCCTCCCTCTCGAGGGCTACACCTTC
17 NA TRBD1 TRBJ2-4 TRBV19 CASSPGQSLLAKNIQYF TGTGCCAGTAGTCCGGGACAGTCCTTGCTAGCCAAAAACATTCAGTACTTC
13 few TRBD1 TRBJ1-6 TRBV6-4 CASSTGDNSPLHF TGTGCCAGCAGCACAGGGGATAATTCACCCCTCCACTTT
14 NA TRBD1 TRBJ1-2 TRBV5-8 CASSHGQVHYGYTF TGTGCCAGCAGCCACGGACAGGTTCACTATGGCTACACCTTC
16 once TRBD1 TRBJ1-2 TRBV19 CASSIGIQGQGYGYTF TGTGCCAGTAGTATAGGTATACAGGGGCAGGGCTATGGCTACACCTTC
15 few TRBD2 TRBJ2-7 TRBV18 CASSQTAGVPLEQYF TGTGCCAGCTCACAAACAGCGGGAGTCCCCCTCGAGCAGTACTTC
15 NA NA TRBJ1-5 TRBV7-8 CASSLAKGVNQPQHF TGTGCCAGCAGCTTAGCGAAGGGGGTCAATCAGCCCCAGCATTTT
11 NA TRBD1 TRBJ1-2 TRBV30 CAWGTGGGYTF TGTGCCTGGGGGACAGGTGGCGGCTACACCTTC
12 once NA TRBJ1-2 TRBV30 CAWSVGAGGYTF TGTGCCTGGAGTGTTGGGGCTGGAGGCTACACCTTC